The 17 T cell receptor beta chains reported below all come from one sample, sequenced in a study of T cell responses to AZD1222 COVID-19 vaccine. This table comes from immunoSEQ multiplex PCR, and its TCRdb copy is limited to in-frame clones, with some not included. Of about 110,000 clones in the sample, less than 95% were seen once. The sequencing here drew on peripheral blood, taken 28 days after the second AZD1222 dose. These receptors were collected from an adult who received the AZD1222 COVID-19 vaccine.

The V and J genes are TRBV9 and TRBJ1-2; unclear D gene. CDR1 SGDLS and CDR2 YYNGEE come from the germline V gene. This CDR3 contains 13 residues. Trimming took 0 bases from V and 7 from J, leaving 10 bases between them. The DNA for the CDR3 is TGTGCCAGCAGCGTAGGAATAGAACCTGGCTACACCTTC. Protein product: CASSVGIEPGYTF. Using reference TRBV9 and TRBJ1-2 for the parts outside the CDR3, the full variable domain is DSGVTQTPKHLITATGQRVTLRCSPRSGDLSVYWYQQSLDQGLQFLIQYYNGEERAKGNILERFSAQQFPDLHSELNLSSLELGDSALYFCASSVGIEPGYTFGSGTRLTVV.

The V gene is TRBV2, the J gene TRBJ2-3; D is possibly TRBD1 or TRBD2 (5 bases each). This CDR3 spans 11 amino acids. V lost 8 bases and J 4 bases, leaving 7 bases between the germline ends. Germline assignment: CDR1 SNHLY and CDR2 FYNNEI. The CDR3 protein is CASGGADTQYF. CDR3 sequence (DNA): TGTGCCAGCGGGGGTGCAGATACGCAGTATTTT.

The sample holds one count of this clone. The CDR3 DNA reads as TGCGCCAGCAGCTCAAAGACGGGCTTGAACACCGGGGAGCTGTTTTTT. This translates into CASSSKTGLNTGELFF. The genes are TRBV4-1 and TRBJ2-2; no clear D gene. Germline CDR1 reads MGHRA; CDR2 reads YSYEKL. The CDR3 consists of 16 residues. V gave up 5 bases and J gave up 1 base, with 14 bases separating them.

The rearrangement joins TRBV6-4 to TRBJ2-7, with TRBD1 identical over 8 bases. Germline-derived CDR1 and CDR2 are MRHNA and SNTAGT. This CDR3 contains 15 residues. V lost 0 bases, J lost 2 bases, and 3 bases stayed unmatched. CDR3 nucleotide sequence: TGTGCCAGCAGTGACTCAGACAGGGGCCCCTACGAGCAGTACTTC. Translating it yields CASSDSDRGPYEQYF.

The gene calls are TRBV7-9 and TRBJ1-5; possible D gene TRBD1, 5 bases. The V and J ends lost 0 bases and 3 bases respectively, with 12 bases between them. The CDR3 runs to 16 residues. Germline V gene sequence: CDR1 SEHNR, CDR2 FQNEAQ (reference sequence). The CDR3 loop reads CASSLAVGAFNQPQHF. CDR3 nucleotide sequence: TGTGCCAGCAGCTTAGCGGTTGGGGCCTTCAATCAGCCCCAGCATTTT.

The chain combines TRBV6-4 with TRBJ1-1; D is perhaps TRBD1 (5 bases). The CDR3 has 13 residues. Trimming removed 6 bases at V and 2 bases at J, with 10 bases between. Germline-derived CDR1 and CDR2 are MRHNA and SNTAGT. The CDR3: CASSRDLNTEAFF. In DNA form, the CDR3 reads TGTGCCAGCAGCCGGGACCTAAACACTGAAGCTTTCTTT.

V usage is TRBV7-2 and J usage is TRBJ2-7; D uncertain. The CDR3 has 15 amino acids. V was cut by 5 bases and J by 0 bases, with 14 bases left in between. Germline V lookup: CDR1 SGHTA, CDR2 FQGNSA. This CDR3 reads CASSPWSSSSYEQYF. As DNA, the CDR3 is TGTGCCAGCAGCCCCTGGTCGTCCAGCTCCTACGAGCAGTACTTC. Together with reference TRBV7-2 and TRBJ2-7, the CDR3 gives the full variable domain: GAGVSQSPSNKVTEKGKDVELRCDPISGHTALYWYRQSLGQGLEFLIYFQGNSAPDKSGLPSDRFSAERTGGSVSTLTIQRTQQEDSAVYLCASSPWSSSSYEQYFGPGTRLTVT.

The rearrangement links TRBV7-9 to TRBJ1-4, with a tentative D call TRBD1 (5 bases). This CDR3 is 16 amino acids long. V was trimmed by 3 bases and J by 4 bases, leaving 15 bases between them. Germline loops: CDR1 SEHNR, CDR2 FQNEAQ (reference sequence). The DNA for the CDR3 is TGTGCCAGCAGCTTCGATGGGGGGTTGGTTAATGAAAAACTGTTTTTT. Translation gives CASSFDGGLVNEKLFF.

V is TRBV27 and J is TRBJ1-1; 7 positions agree with TRBD1. Germline lookup yields CDR1 MNHEY and CDR2 SMNVEV (reference sequence). V shed 6 bases, J shed 1 base, and the junction held 2 bases outside the gene matches. This CDR3 spans 13 amino acids. DNA of the CDR3: TGTGCCAGCAGGACAGGGCGGAACACTGAAGCTTTCTTT. Its translation is CASRTGRNTEAFF.

This chain joins TRBV12-3 or TRBV12-4 and TRBJ1-5, with D possibly being TRBD1 (5 bases). The CDR3 has 13 residues. Trimming took 3 bases from V and 6 from J, leaving 9 bases between them. CDR3 nucleotides: TGTGCCAGCAGTTTGGGAGGGACTCAGCCCCAGCATTTT. Amino acid sequence: CASSLGGTQPQHF.

J is TRBJ1-3 and V is TRBV13; unclear D gene. V was clipped by 7 bases and J by 1 base, with 8 bases between them. This CDR3 spans 13 amino acids. CDR1 is PRHDT and CDR2 is FYEKMQ in the germline V gene (reference sequence). The CDR3 nucleotides are TGTGCCAGCAAATATCGGTCTGGAAACACCATATATTTT. As protein: CASKYRSGNTIYF.

This rearrangement joins TRBV9 to TRBJ2-7, with 7 bases matching TRBD1. The V gene's germline CDR1 is SGDLS and CDR2 YYNGEE. The V gene end was trimmed by 3 bases and the J gene end by 2 bases; junction bases not matched to a gene: 8. The CDR3 is 15 amino acids. This chain's CDR3 is CASSAATGSPYEQYF. The CDR3 nucleotides are TGTGCCAGCAGCGCGGCGACAGGGAGCCCCTACGAGCAGTACTTC.

This sequence joins TRBV30 and TRBJ2-7; possible D gene TRBD2, 5 bases. Between the trimmed V and J ends, which lost 8 bases and 3 bases, there was a span of 20 bases. The CDR3 is made up of 14 amino acids. Germline V gene lookup returns CDR1 GTSNPN and CDR2 SVGIG (reference sequence). CDR3 residues: CAGKLVGVNYEQYF. The CDR3 DNA is TGTGCCGGGAAACTTGTCGGGGTGAACTACGAGCAGTACTTC. Based on the CDR3 plus reference TRBV30 and TRBJ2-7, the full variable domain is SQTIHQWPATLVQPVGSPLSLECTVEGTSNPNLYWYRQAAGRGLQLLFYSVGIGQISSEVPQNLSASRPQDRQFILSSKKLLLSDSGFYLCAGKLVGVNYEQYFGPGTRLTVT.

The V and J genes are TRBV5-8 and TRBJ1-5; maybe TRBD1 (5 bases). Germline assignment: CDR1 SGHTS and CDR2 YDEGEE. This CDR3 is 16 amino acids long. V was shortened by 7 bases and J by 2 bases, with 19 bases between the two germline ends. CDR3 DNA: TGTGCCAGCTCCTGGGGGGTCATCGGAGGCAATCAGCCCCAGCATTTT. Translating it yields CASSWGVIGGNQPQHF.

This chain connects TRBV11-2 to TRBJ2-4; 15 bases agree with TRBD2. The germline V gene encodes CDR1 SGHAT and CDR2 FQNNGV. The V and J ends lost 6 bases and 7 bases, in that order; junction bases with no gene match: 7. The CDR3 is 16 residues long. This CDR3 is CASSWTSGGATNIQYF. The CDR3 bases are TGTGCCAGCAGTTGGACTAGCGGGGGGGCCACGAACATTCAGTACTTC.

The chain carries TRBV12-3 or TRBV12-4 and TRBJ1-1; TRBD1 aligns across 7 bases. CDR3 size: 13 residues. V lost 4 bases to trimming and J lost 5 bases; unmatched junction nucleotides: 4. CDR3 coding DNA: TGTGCCAGCAGTTCCCAGGGGGGGACTGAAGCTTTCTTT. Amino acid sequence: CASSSQGGTEAFF.

V gene TRBV7-2 combines with J gene TRBJ2-7; TRBD1 agrees at 10 bases. V lost 7 bases, J lost 4 bases, and 7 bases stayed unmatched. There are 14 residues in the CDR3. Germline V CDR1 and CDR2: SGHTA, FQGNSA. As DNA, the CDR3 is TGTGCCAGCAAGAGTTCGGGACAGGGGTACGAGCAGTACTTC. It is translated as CASKSSGQGYEQYF.